Below are 18 T cell receptor beta chains sequenced from a single sample in a study of ipilimumab plus nivolumab after autologous stem cell transplantation. Some clones are missing from TCRdb's copy, which holds only in-frame ones; the method was immunoSEQ multiplex PCR. The sample has roughly 25,000 clones, about 86% seen once. The specimen comprised PBMCs, sampled in a trial of ipilimumab plus nivolumab as post-transplant consolidation. These receptors were obtained from a male donor with diffuse large B-cell lymphoma.

The V gene is TRBV12-5, the J gene TRBJ2-5; 7 nucleotides match TRBD2. Near its end, the DNA agrees better with TRBJ2-7, so the J call may be wrong. Germline loops: CDR1 LGHNT, CDR2 FRNRAP. This CDR3 is built from 18 residues. The CDR3: CASGAGPPGGGSSYEQYF. Here the CDR3 DNA reads TGTGCTAGTGGCGCAGGCCCTCCTGGGGGGGGAAGCTCCTACGAGCAGTACTTC.

The V gene is TRBV10-3, the J gene TRBJ2-1; maybe TRBD1 (6 bases). Germline V CDR1 and CDR2: ENHRY, SYGVKD. The V end lost 2 bases, the J end lost 2 bases, and 10 bases lay between the germline ends. The CDR3 length is 15 residues. The CDR3 DNA reads as TGTGCCATCAGTGAGGGCAGGGGCCCCTACAATGAGCAGTTCTTC. Residues: CAISEGRGPYNEQFF.

DNA of the CDR3: TGTGCCAGCAGCTCGCGCTGGGGCAGAACTGGAAACACCATATATTTT. It codes for CASSSRWGRTGNTIYF. The chain uses TRBV7-2 and TRBJ1-3; tentatively, D is TRBD1 (5 bases). Germline V gene lookup returns CDR1 SGHTA and CDR2 FQGNSA. Trimming took 4 bases from V and 2 from J, leaving 15 bases between them. The CDR3 is 16 amino acids.

The chain combines TRBV19 with TRBJ1-2, with TRBD1 matching 7 bases. J gave up 4 bases and V 4 bases, and 6 bases lay outside the gene matches. In germline, CDR1 is LNHDA, CDR2 SQIVND (reference sequence). The CDR3 is 14 residues long. The CDR3 DNA is TGTGCCAGTAGTAGTTCCGGGACAGTCTATGGCTACACCTTC. Translation: CASSSSGTVYGYTF. The complete variable domain, with remaining parts taken from reference TRBV19 and TRBJ1-2, reads DGGITQSPKYLFRKEGQNVTLSCEQNLNHDAMYWYRQDPGQGLRLIYYSQIVNDFQKGDIAEGYSVSREKKESFPLTVTSAQKNPTAFYLCASSSSGTVYGYTFGSGTRLTVV.

This clone was seen only a few times. The rearrangement uses TRBV7-3 and TRBJ2-7; 8 bases map to TRBD1. The V gene end was trimmed by 3 bases and the J gene end by 1 base; junction bases not matched to a gene: 5. This CDR3 region has 15 residues. From germline, CDR1 is SGHTA and CDR2 FQGTGA. This chain's CDR3 is CASSFLTGVSYEQYF. CDR3 bases: TGTGCCAGCAGCTTTTTGACAGGGGTGTCCTACGAGCAGTACTTC.

This chain joins TRBV2 and TRBJ2-2; TRBD2 agrees at 7 bases. From germline, CDR1 is SNHLY and CDR2 FYNNEI. CDR3 length: 16 amino acids. Trimming cost V 0 bases and J 7 bases; bases outside gene matches: 8. CDR3: CASSEASPGRGGELFF. Written as DNA, the CDR3 is TGTGCCAGCAGTGAAGCTTCTCCAGGGAGGGGCGGGGAGCTGTTTTTT.

The V call is TRBV6-5, the J call TRBJ1-6; D not certain. Germline CDR1 is MNHEY and CDR2 is SVGAGI. CDR3 length equals 15 residues. Trimming left V 3 bases short and J 0 bases short, with 6 bases between. In DNA form, the CDR3 reads TGTGCCAGCAGTTATGAGAGCTCCTATAATTCACCCCTCCACTTT. Protein sequence: CASSYESSYNSPLHF.

The rearrangement uses TRBV10-2 and TRBJ1-1; unclear D gene. The CDR3 has 13 amino acids. The germline V gene has CDR1 WSHSY and CDR2 SAAADI. V lost 4 bases to trimming and J lost 3 bases, with 9 bases between them. CDR3 amino acids: CASSGEQYTEAFF. As DNA, the CDR3 is TGCGCCAGCAGTGGGGAACAGTACACTGAAGCTTTCTTT.

The rearrangement joins TRBV7-8 to TRBJ1-1; D call uncertain. CDR1 and CDR2 (germline): SGHVS, FQNEAQ. Between the trimmed V and J ends, which lost 5 bases and 0 bases, there was a span of 13 bases. The CDR3 runs to 15 residues. This chain's CDR3 is CASSLGRSVNTEAFF. The CDR3 nucleotides are TGTGCCAGCAGCCTGGGTAGGAGTGTGAACACTGAAGCTTTCTTT.

The rearrangement uses TRBV6-6 and TRBJ1-3; a weak D match, TRBD1 (5 bases). The CDR3 is made up of 15 amino acids. CDR1 MNHNY and CDR2 SVGAGI come from the germline V gene (reference sequence). The V and J ends lost 7 bases and 4 bases respectively, with 17 bases between them. CDR3 amino acids: CASIPPGGSGNTIYF. The CDR3 region has the DNA TGTGCCAGCATTCCCCCGGGGGGGTCAGGAAACACCATATATTTT.

This clone was detected only a few times. The DNA of the CDR3 is TGTGCTAGTGGTTTTCCGCTGGGAGCGGGGGTCTACGAGCAGTACTTC. It specifies CASGFPLGAGVYEQYF. The chain is built from TRBV12-5 and TRBJ2-7; 8 positions agree with TRBD2. CDR3 length: 16 residues. Germline loops: CDR1 LGHNT, CDR2 FRNRAP. V shed 3 bases, J shed 3 bases, and the junction held 10 bases outside the gene matches.

The chain is built from TRBV7-2 and TRBJ2-7; no definite D call. Germline CDR1 SGHTA, CDR2 FQGNSA. The CDR3 runs 14 residues. V lost 1 base and J lost 6, with 13 bases in between. The CDR3 spells CASSLVAPESEQYF. DNA of the CDR3: TGTGCCAGCAGCTTAGTGGCCCCGGAGTCCGAGCAGTACTTC.

The chain carries TRBV4-1 and TRBJ2-3; 11 bases match TRBD1. V dropped 3 bases and J dropped 5; count of bases not matched to a gene: 7. CDR3 length: 16 amino acids. From germline, CDR1 is MGHRA and CDR2 YSYEKL. CDR3 loop: CASSQDGTGGRDTQYF. In DNA form, the CDR3 reads TGCGCCAGCAGCCAGGATGGGACAGGGGGTAGAGATACGCAGTATTTT.

The chain has TRBV5-1 and TRBJ2-7; a possible D gene is TRBD1 (5 bases). This CDR3 is built from 13 residues. The V end lost 0 bases, the J end lost 6 bases, and 10 bases lay between the germline ends. The germline V gene has CDR1 SGHRS and CDR2 YFSETQ. The DNA for the CDR3 is TGCGCCAGCAGCTTGGAGTCCAGGGCCGAGCAGTACTTC. Translation: CASSLESRAEQYF.

This chain connects TRBV5-5 to TRBJ1-2; a weak D match, TRBD1 (6 bases). Germline assignment: CDR1 SGHKS and CDR2 YYEKEE (reference sequence). The CDR3 length is 16 residues. V was shortened by 0 bases and J by 1 base, with 13 bases between the two germline ends. DNA for the CDR3: TGTGCCAGCAGCTTGGTTGGCGGACAGAATAACTATGGCTACACCTTC. Residues: CASSLVGGQNNYGYTF. Combining the CDR3 with reference TRBV5-5 and TRBJ1-2 gives the whole variable domain DAGVTQSPTHLIKTRGQQVTLRCSPISGHKSVSWYQQVLGQGPQFIFQYYEKEERGRGNFPDRFSARQFPNYSSELNVNALLLGDSALYLCASSLVGGQNNYGYTFGSGTRLTVV.

The rearrangement joins TRBV5-4 to TRBJ1-2; no clear D gene. Germline V gives CDR1 SGHNT, CDR2 YYREEE (reference sequence). The CDR3 is 14 amino acids. V was cut by 2 bases and J by 7 bases, with 15 bases left in between. The CDR3 protein is CASSLAGPYLGYTF. Here the CDR3 DNA reads TGTGCCAGCAGCTTAGCAGGCCCCTATCTTGGCTACACCTTC. The complete variable domain, with remaining parts taken from reference TRBV5-4 and TRBJ1-2, reads ETGVTQSPTHLIKTRGQQVTLRCSSQSGHNTVSWYQQALGQGPQFIFQYYREEENGRGNFPPRFSGLQFPNYSSELNVNALELDDSALYLCASSLAGPYLGYTFGSGTRLTVV.

The J gene is TRBJ2-5, the V gene TRBV5-6; 8 bases map to TRBD1. CDR1 is SGHDT, CDR2 YYEEEE, per germline. The junction had 9 bases not matched to a gene; V was cut back by 5 bases and J by 0 bases. The CDR3 sequence is 16 residues long. CDR3 DNA sequence: TGTGCCAGCAGTTGGAGTACAGGGGGTTACCAAGAGACCCAGTACTTC. Its protein product is CASSWSTGGYQETQYF.

This chain connects TRBV9 to TRBJ2-5; 12 bases are a match to TRBD1. In germline, CDR1 is SGDLS, CDR2 YYNGEE. Unmatched junction bases numbered 14, after V lost 4 bases and J lost 4 bases. The CDR3 contains 18 residues. This CDR3 is CASSPIRGTGGAGETQYF. The CDR3 coding sequence is TGTGCCAGCAGCCCAATCAGAGGGACAGGGGGCGCGGGAGAGACCCAGTACTTC.